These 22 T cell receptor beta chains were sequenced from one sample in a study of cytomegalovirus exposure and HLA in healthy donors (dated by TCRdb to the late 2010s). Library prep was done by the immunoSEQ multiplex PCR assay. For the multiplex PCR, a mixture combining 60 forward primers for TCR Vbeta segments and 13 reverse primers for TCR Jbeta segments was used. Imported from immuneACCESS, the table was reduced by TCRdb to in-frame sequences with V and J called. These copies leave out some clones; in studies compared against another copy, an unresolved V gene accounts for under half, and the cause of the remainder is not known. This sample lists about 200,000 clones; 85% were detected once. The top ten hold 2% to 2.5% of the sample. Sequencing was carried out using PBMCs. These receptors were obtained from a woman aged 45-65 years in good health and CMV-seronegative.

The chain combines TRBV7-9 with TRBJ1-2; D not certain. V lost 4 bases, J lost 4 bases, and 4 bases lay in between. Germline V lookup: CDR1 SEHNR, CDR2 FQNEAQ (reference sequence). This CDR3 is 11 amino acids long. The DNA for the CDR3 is TGTGCCAGCAGCTCCGTCTATGGCTACACCTTC. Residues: CASSSVYGYTF.

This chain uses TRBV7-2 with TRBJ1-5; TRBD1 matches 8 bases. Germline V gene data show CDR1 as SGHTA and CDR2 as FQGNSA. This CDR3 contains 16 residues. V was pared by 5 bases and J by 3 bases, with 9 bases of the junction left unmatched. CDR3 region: CASSLGAGGLNQPQHF. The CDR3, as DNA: TGTGCCAGCAGCCTTGGGGCAGGGGGCCTCAATCAGCCCCAGCATTTT.

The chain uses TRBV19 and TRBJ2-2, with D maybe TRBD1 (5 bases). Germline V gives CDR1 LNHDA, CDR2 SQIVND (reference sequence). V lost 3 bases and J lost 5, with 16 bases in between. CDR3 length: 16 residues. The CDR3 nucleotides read TGTGCCAGTAGTATTAAACCAGGGATTAGGACCGGGGAGCTGTTTTTT. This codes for CASSIKPGIRTGELFF. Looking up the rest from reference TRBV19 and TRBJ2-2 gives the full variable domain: DGGITQSPKYLFRKEGQNVTLSCEQNLNHDAMYWYRQDPGQGLRLIYYSQIVNDFQKGDIAEGYSVSREKKESFPLTVTSAQKNPTAFYLCASSIKPGIRTGELFFGEGSRLTVL.

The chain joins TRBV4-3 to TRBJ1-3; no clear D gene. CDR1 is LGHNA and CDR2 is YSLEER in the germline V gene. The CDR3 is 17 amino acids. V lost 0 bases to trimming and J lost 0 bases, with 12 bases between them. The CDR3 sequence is CASSQEAAKTSGNTIYF. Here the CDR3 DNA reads TGCGCCAGCAGCCAAGAAGCCGCCAAAACCTCTGGAAACACCATATATTTT.

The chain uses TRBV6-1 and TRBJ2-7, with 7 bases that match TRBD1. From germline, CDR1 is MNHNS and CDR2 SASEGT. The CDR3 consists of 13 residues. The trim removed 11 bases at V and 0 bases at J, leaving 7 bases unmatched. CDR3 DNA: TGTGCCGCAATGGGACAGACCTCCTACGAGCAGTACTTC. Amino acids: CAAMGQTSYEQYF.

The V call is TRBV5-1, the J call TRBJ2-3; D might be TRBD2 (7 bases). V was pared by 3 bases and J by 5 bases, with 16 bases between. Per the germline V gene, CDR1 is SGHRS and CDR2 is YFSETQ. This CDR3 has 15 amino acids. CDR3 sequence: CASSWGGRSLDTQYF. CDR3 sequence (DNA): TGCGCCAGCAGCTGGGGGGGCCGGAGTTTAGATACGCAGTATTTT.

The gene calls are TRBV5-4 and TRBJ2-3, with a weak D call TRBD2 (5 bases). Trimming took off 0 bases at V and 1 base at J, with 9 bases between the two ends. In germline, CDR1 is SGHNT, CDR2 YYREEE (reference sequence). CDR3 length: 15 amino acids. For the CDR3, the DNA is TGTGCCAGCAGCTTGGTCGATAGCGGCACAGATACGCAGTATTTT. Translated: CASSLVDSGTDTQYF.

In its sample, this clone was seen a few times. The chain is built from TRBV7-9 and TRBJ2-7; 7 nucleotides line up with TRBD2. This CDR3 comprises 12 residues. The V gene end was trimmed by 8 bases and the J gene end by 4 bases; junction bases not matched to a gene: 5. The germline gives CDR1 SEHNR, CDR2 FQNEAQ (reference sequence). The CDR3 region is CASAAGVYEQYF. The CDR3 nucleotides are TGTGCCAGCGCGGCGGGAGTGTACGAGCAGTACTTC.

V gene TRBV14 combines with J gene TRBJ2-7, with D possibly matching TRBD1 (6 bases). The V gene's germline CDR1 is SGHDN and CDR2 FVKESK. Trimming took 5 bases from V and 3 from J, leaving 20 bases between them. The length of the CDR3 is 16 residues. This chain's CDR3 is CASSLFSRTVGYEQYF. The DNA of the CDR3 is TGTGCCAGCAGCTTATTCTCTAGGACAGTCGGCTACGAGCAGTACTTC.

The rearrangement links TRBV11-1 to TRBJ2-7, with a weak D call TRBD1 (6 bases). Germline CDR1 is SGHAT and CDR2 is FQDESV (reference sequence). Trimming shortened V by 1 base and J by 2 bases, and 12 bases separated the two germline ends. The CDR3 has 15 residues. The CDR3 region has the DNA TGTGCCAGCAGCTTAGGTACAGGGAGACCCTACGAGCAGTACTTC. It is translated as CASSLGTGRPYEQYF.

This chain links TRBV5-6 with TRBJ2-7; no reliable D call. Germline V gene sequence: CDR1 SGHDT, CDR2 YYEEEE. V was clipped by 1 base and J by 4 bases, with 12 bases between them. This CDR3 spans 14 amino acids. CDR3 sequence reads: CASSLRPSSYEQYF. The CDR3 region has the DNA TGTGCCAGCAGCTTGAGGCCTAGTAGTTACGAGCAGTACTTC.

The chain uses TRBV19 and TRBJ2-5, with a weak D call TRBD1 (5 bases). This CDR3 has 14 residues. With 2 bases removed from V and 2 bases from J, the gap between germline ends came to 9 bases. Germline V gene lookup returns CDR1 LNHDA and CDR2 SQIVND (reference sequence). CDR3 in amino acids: CASSIPGKQETQYF. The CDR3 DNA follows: TGTGCCAGTAGTATACCAGGGAAACAAGAGACCCAGTACTTC.

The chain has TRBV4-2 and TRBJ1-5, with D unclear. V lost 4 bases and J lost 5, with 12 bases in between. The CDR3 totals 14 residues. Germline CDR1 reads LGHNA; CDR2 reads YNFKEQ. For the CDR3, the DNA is TGTGCCAGCAGCCTACGGACTGATGATCAGCCCCAGCATTTT. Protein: CASSLRTDDQPQHF.

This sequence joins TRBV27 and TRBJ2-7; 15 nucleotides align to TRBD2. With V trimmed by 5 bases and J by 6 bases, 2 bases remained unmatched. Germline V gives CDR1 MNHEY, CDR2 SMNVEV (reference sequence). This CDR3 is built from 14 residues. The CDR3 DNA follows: TGTGCCAGCAGTCGGACTAGCGGGAGGGGCGAGCAGTACTTC. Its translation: CASSRTSGRGEQYF.

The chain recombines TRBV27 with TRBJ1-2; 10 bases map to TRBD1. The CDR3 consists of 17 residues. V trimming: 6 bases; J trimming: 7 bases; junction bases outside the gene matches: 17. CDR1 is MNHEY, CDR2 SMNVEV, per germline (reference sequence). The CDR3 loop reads CASSSGDRGRRYVGYTF. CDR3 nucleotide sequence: TGTGCCAGCAGCTCCGGCGACAGGGGGCGGAGGTACGTTGGCTACACCTTC.

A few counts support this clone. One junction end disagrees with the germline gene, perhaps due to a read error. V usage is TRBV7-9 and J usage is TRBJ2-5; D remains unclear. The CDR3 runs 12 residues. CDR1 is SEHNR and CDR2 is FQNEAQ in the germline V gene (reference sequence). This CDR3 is CSSSPLQETQYF. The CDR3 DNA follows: TGTTCCAGCAGCCCACTCCAAGAGACCCAGTACTTC.

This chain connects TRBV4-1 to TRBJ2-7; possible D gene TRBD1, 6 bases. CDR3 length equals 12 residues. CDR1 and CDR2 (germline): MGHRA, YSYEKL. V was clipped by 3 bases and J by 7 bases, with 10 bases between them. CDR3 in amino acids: CASSQGAAEQYF. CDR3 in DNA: TGCGCCAGCAGCCAGGGGGCAGCAGAGCAGTACTTC.

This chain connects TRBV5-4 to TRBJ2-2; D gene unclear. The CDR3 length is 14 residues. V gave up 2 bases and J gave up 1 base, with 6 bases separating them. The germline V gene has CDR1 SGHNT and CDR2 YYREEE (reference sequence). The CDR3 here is CASSFYWNTGELFF. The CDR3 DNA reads TGTGCCAGCAGCTTTTATTGGAACACCGGGGAGCTGTTTTTT.

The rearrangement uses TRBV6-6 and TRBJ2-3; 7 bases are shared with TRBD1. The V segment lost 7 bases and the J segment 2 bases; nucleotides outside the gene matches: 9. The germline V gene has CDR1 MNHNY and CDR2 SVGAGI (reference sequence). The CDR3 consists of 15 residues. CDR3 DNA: TGTGCCAGCATTGATCGGGACAGTTACACAGATACGCAGTATTTT. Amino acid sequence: CASIDRDSYTDTQYF.

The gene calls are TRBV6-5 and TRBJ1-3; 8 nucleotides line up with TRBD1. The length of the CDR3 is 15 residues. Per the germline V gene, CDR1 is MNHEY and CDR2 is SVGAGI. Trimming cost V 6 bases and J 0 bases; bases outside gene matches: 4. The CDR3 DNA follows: TGTGCCAGCAGCAGGGACAGGTTCTCTGGAAACACCATATATTTT. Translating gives CASSRDRFSGNTIYF.

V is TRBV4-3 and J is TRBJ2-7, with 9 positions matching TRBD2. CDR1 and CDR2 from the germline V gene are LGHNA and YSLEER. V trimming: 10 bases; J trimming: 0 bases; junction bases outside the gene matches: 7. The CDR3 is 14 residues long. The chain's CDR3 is CATSSGRNSYEQYF. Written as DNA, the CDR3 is TGCGCCACCAGTAGCGGGAGAAACTCCTACGAGCAGTACTTC.

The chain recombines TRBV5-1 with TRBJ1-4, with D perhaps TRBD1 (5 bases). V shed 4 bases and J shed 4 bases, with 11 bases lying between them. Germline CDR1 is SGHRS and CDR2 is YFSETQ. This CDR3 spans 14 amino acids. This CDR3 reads CASSRQSLNEKLFF. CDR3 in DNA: TGCGCCAGCAGCCGACAGAGCCTTAATGAAAAACTGTTTTTT.